The 20 T cell receptor beta chains presented below share a single source sample, sequenced in a study of T cell repertoires in cytomegalovirus infection. Antigens for these TCRs are unknown. One entry per CDR3 protein results from TCRdb running MiXCR on the reads. The profile shows under 850,000 distinct CDR3 sequences, around 32% of them singletons. Material: cultured PBMCs, obtained from culture after CMV antigen stimulation. The source of these receptors is a human donor in good health (CMV status not recorded). Some clones in this sample may be carry-over from other donors' samples.

The chain carries TRBV20-1 and TRBJ1-5, with D possibly being TRBD1 (5 bases). Germline lookup yields CDR1 DFQATT and CDR2 SNEGSKA (reference sequence). V was pared by 5 bases and J by 3 bases, with 17 bases between. This CDR3 region has 15 residues. The CDR3 is CSARTGTEFNQPQHF. CDR3 coding DNA: TGCAGTGCTCGTACCGGGACGGAATTCAATCAGCCCCAGCATTTT.

This clonotype has more than one count but fewer than ten. V gene TRBV4-1 combines with J gene TRBJ2-5, with TRBD1 matching over 9 bases. Germline V lookup: CDR1 MGHRA, CDR2 YSYEKL. CDR3 size: 15 residues. With V trimmed by 1 base and J by 5 bases, 5 bases remained unmatched. CDR3 amino acids: CASSQGGQGSETQYF. CDR3 DNA: TGCGCCAGCAGCCAAGGGGGACAGGGTAGTGAGACCCAGTACTTC.

The J gene is TRBJ1-2, the V gene TRBV12-3 or TRBV12-4; TRBD1 aligns across 9 bases. The junction had 7 bases not matched to a gene; V was cut back by 8 bases and J by 6 bases. The CDR3 is 13 residues long. The CDR3 DNA is TGTGCCAGCCTAACCACAGGGGGCCATGGCTACACCTTC. This translates into CASLTTGGHGYTF.

This clonotype was counted a few times. This rearrangement joins TRBV7-9 to TRBJ1-1; tentatively, D is TRBD1 (6 bases). The CDR3 sequence is 15 residues long. The germline V gene has CDR1 SEHNR and CDR2 FQNEAQ (reference sequence). V lost 5 bases, J lost 1 base, and 14 bases lay in between. The CDR3 here is CASSKSGTPNTEAFF. CDR3 in DNA: TGTGCCAGCAGCAAATCCGGGACACCGAACACTGAAGCTTTCTTT.

This clonotype occurred a few times. The chain carries TRBV7-8 and TRBJ2-5, with TRBD2 matching 11 bases. V gave up 3 bases and J gave up 3 bases; unmatched junction bases: 6. Germline assignment: CDR1 SGHVS and CDR2 FQNEAQ. The CDR3 is 16 amino acids. The CDR3 DNA reads TGTGCCAGCAGCTTTCGTAGACTAGCGGGAAAAGAGACCCAGTACTTC. It specifies CASSFRRLAGKETQYF.

The chain uses TRBV12-3 or TRBV12-4 and TRBJ1-2; TRBD1 matches at 7 bases. V lost 5 bases to trimming and J lost 4 bases; unmatched junction nucleotides: 7. The CDR3 contains 14 residues. In DNA, the CDR3 is TGTGCCAGCAGTCCAGGGGGGCCTGGCTATGGCTACACCTTC. This gives the protein CASSPGGPGYGYTF.

This sequence joins TRBV27 and TRBJ2-7; D gene ambiguous. With 6 bases removed from V and 6 bases from J, the gap between germline ends came to 12 bases. The CDR3 runs 12 residues. CDR1 is MNHEY, CDR2 SMNVEV, per germline (reference sequence). CDR3 sequence reads: CASSLYGGEQYF. In DNA, the CDR3 is TGTGCCAGCAGCCTATACGGCGGCGAGCAGTACTTC.

There are a few counts of this clonotype. The genes are TRBV4-1 and TRBJ1-3; TRBD1 aligns across 10 bases. This CDR3 has 15 amino acids. The germline gives CDR1 MGHRA, CDR2 YSYEKL. Trimming removed 4 bases from V and 4 bases from J; junction bases left unmatched: 4. The CDR3 here is CASSLGQGIGNTIYF. The CDR3 bases are TGCGCCAGCAGCCTGGGACAGGGGATCGGAAACACCATATATTTT.

This clonotype was seen more than once but under ten times. This sequence joins TRBV7-2 and TRBJ2-1; 8 positions match TRBD1. CDR3 length equals 15 residues. V gave up 3 bases and J gave up 3 bases; unmatched junction bases: 4. CDR1 SGHTA and CDR2 FQGNSA come from the germline V gene. The CDR3 DNA reads TGTGCCAGCAGCTTGACAGGGGCGTACTACAATGAGCAGTTCTTC. This encodes CASSLTGAYYNEQFF.

Comments on this clonotype: The junction departs from the called germline gene at one end, perhaps through a read error. The rearrangement uses TRBV7-8 and TRBJ2-7, with 7 nucleotides matching TRBD1. Per germline, CDR1 SGHVS and CDR2 FQNEAQ. The CDR3 consists of 16 residues. CDR3 in amino acids: CAGSADEGAASYEQYF. The CDR3 coding sequence is TGTGCCGGCAGCGCAGATGAGGGGGCCGCTTCCTACGAGCAGTACTTC.

This clonotype was detected a few times. This rearrangement joins TRBV12-3 or TRBV12-4 to TRBJ2-2; 12 bases are a match to TRBD2. V shed 7 bases and J 4 bases; nucleotides not matched to a gene: 4. The CDR3 runs to 15 residues. CDR3 DNA sequence: TGTGCCAGCACCAAGGGACTAGCGGGCACCGGGGAGCTGTTTTTT. It codes for CASTKGLAGTGELFF.

The genes are TRBV29-1 and TRBJ2-5, with D hard to call. The CDR3 runs to 13 residues. Germline V lookup: CDR1 SQVTM, CDR2 ANQGSEA. Trimming shortened V by 4 bases and J by 2 bases, and 11 bases separated the two germline ends. The CDR3 protein is CSVVRTGQETQYF. CDR3 bases: TGCAGCGTTGTTAGAACGGGTCAAGAGACCCAGTACTTC.

This chain connects TRBV15 to TRBJ2-2, with D possibly matching TRBD2 (6 bases). Between the trimmed V and J ends, which lost 5 bases and 1 base, there was a span of 11 bases. The V gene's germline CDR1 is LNHNV and CDR2 YYDKDF (reference sequence). The CDR3 loop spans 15 amino acids. In DNA form, the CDR3 reads TGTGCCACCAGCGCAGGACTAAGGAACACCGGGGAGCTGTTTTTT. The encoded protein is CATSAGLRNTGELFF.

The rearrangement links TRBV6-2 or TRBV6-3 to TRBJ2-1, with 13 bases fitting TRBD2. The CDR3 length is 16 residues. The trim removed 6 bases at V and 8 bases at J, leaving 10 bases unmatched. The germline V gene encodes CDR1 MNHEY and CDR2 SVGEGT. The CDR3 loop reads CASRTPGTSGTYEQFF. For the CDR3, the DNA is TGTGCCAGCAGAACGCCCGGGACTAGCGGGACTTATGAGCAGTTCTTC.

This clonotype was observed many times. This chain uses TRBV12-3 or TRBV12-4 with TRBJ1-4; D gene ambiguous. The CDR3 runs 15 residues. Trimming left V 3 bases short and J 2 bases short, with 10 bases between. CDR3: CASSFRHGTNEKLFF. The CDR3 nucleotides read TGTGCCAGCAGTTTCAGGCATGGCACTAATGAAAAACTGTTTTTT.

This clonotype came up a few times. V and J are TRBV6-5 and TRBJ2-5, with D uncertain. Trimming removed 7 bases from V and 4 bases from J, with 16 bases in between. The CDR3 extends over 14 amino acids. Germline loops: CDR1 MNHEY, CDR2 SVGAGI. This CDR3 is CASTRSEQAETQYF. CDR3 nucleotides: TGTGCCAGCACCCGGAGCGAGCAGGCAGAGACCCAGTACTTC.

The J gene is TRBJ2-3, the V gene TRBV2; 12 bases match TRBD2. Germline values: CDR1 SNHLY, CDR2 FYNNEI. The CDR3 extends over 16 amino acids. Trimming at V came to 8 bases and at J to 6 bases, leaving 12 bases not matched to a gene. The CDR3 nucleotides read TGTGCCAGCCGGAGGACTAGCGGGACTCCCGCGGATACGCAGTATTTT. Residues: CASRRTSGTPADTQYF.

J is TRBJ2-4 and V is TRBV6-6, with TRBD2 matching over 7 bases. Germline V gene sequence: CDR1 MNHNY, CDR2 SVGAGI (reference sequence). With 2 bases clipped from V and 8 bases from J, the junction kept 0 bases outside the gene matches. The CDR3 has 12 amino acids. CDR3 DNA sequence: TGTGCCAGCAGTTACGCGGGAGACATTCAGTACTTC. Protein product: CASSYAGDIQYF.

This clonotype was counted a single time. The rearrangement links TRBV20-1 to TRBJ2-1; TRBD2 matches at 8 bases. Trimming removed 0 bases from V and 6 bases from J; junction bases left unmatched: 4. Germline assignment: CDR1 DFQATT and CDR2 SNEGSKA (reference sequence). This CDR3 is built from 14 residues. The CDR3 protein is CSARDILAANEQFF. Here the CDR3 DNA reads TGCAGTGCTAGAGATATACTAGCGGCCAATGAGCAGTTCTTC.

This clonotype was picked up a small number of times. The gene calls are TRBV7-2 and TRBJ2-5, with D possibly TRBD2 on 5 matching bases. Per germline, CDR1 SGHTA and CDR2 FQGNSA. This CDR3 has 14 residues. Trimming shortened V by 2 bases and J by 2 bases, and 9 bases separated the two germline ends. CDR3 loop: CASSLLASQETQYF. Written as DNA, the CDR3 is TGTGCCAGCAGCTTATTAGCGTCTCAAGAGACCCAGTACTTC.